Sequencing of this T cell receptor (beta chain) was carried out in a study of blood T cell repertoires in COVID-19. The wider study: From the United States, Italy and Spain came samples of acute and convalescent COVID-19. PBMCs, B-cell-depleted T cells, or T cells provided the cDNA or gDNA that made up the material.

Method: immunoSEQ multiplex PCR; TCRdb's copy keeps in-frame clones and lacks some. The sample comprises about 240,000 clones, more than 75% of which are singletons, and approximately 7.2% rests with the top ten. Germline values: CDR1 MNHEY, CDR2 SVGEGT. This CDR3 is 12 amino acids long. The V end was cut by 6 bases, the J end by 6 bases, with 11 bases between. This clone was seen only a few times. The source of this sequence is an older woman with active or convalescent COVID-19. The rearrangement joins TRBV6-2 or TRBV6-3 to TRBJ1-2, with a weak D call TRBD1 (6 bases). Sequencing was done on a sample of peripheral blood. The CDR3: CASSPGVDGYTF. The CDR3 bases are TGTGCCAGCAGCCCAGGGGTAGATGGCTACACCTTC.